This passage covers 8 T cell receptor beta chains from one sample sequenced in a study of T cells in women clearing cervical HPV infection. Assay used: immunoSEQ multiplex PCR; TCRdb lists only in-frame clones, some missing. The sample totals tens of thousands of clones; its top ten clones hold more than 1.2%. Sequencing used blood buffy coat. Receptor source: a woman aged 18 to 75 with a cervical HPV16 infection that either progressed to CIN3+ or cleared (not recorded which).

Incomplete CDR3 DNA: TGTGCCAGTAGTATCACAGTTCAAGAGACC. Protein sequence: CASSITVQET. The CDR3, in full, reads CASSITVQETQYF. V gene TRBV19 combines with J gene TRBJ2-5, with D unclear. The observed sequence ends 3 residues before the CDR3 terminus, with the missing tail filled in from the germline J gene. This CDR3 has 13 amino acids. Trimming removed 3 bases from V and 2 bases from J, with 7 bases in between. The germline V gene has CDR1 LNHDA and CDR2 SQIVND (reference sequence).

Comments on this clone: The missing CDR3 end, 3 residues past where the read stops, is filled in from the germline J gene. The genes are TRBV2 and TRBJ1-4, with no clear D. Trimming stripped 2 bases from V and 7 bases from J, with 11 bases between. Germline V lookup: CDR1 SNHLY, CDR2 FYNNEI. The CDR3 consists of 14 residues. The part of the CDR3 DNA that was read is TGTGCCAGCAGTGAACAGGCACTTCCTGAAAAA. It translates to CASSEQALPEK. The full-length CDR3 reads as CASSEQALPEKLFF.

About this clone: The read comes to an end 3 residues before the CDR3 does, leaving the germline J gene to fill in the end. V gene TRBV16 combines with J gene TRBJ2-5; 9 bases map to TRBD2. The CDR3 spans 14 residues. V lost 5 bases and J lost 5; bases outside the gene matches: 6. Germline V gene lookup returns CDR1 KGHSY and CDR2 FQNENV. The part of the CDR3 DNA that was read is TGTGCCAGCAGCGTAGCGGGAGTTTCTGAGACC. Its translation: CASSVAGVSET. The CDR3 reads in full as CASSVAGVSETQYF.

With regard to this clone: Coverage ceases 3 residues before the CDR3 finishes, and the germline J gene fills in the end. The chain carries TRBV20-1 and TRBJ2-5, with 7 bases matching TRBD2. CDR3 size: 15 residues. With V trimmed by 0 bases and J by 6 bases, 10 bases remained unmatched. The germline gives CDR1 DFQATT, CDR2 SNEGSKA (reference sequence). The DNA read from the CDR3 is TGCAGTGCTAGAGATAGGCAGGGAGGGGTAAAGACC. This translates into CSARDRQGGVKT. The entire CDR3 sequence reads CSARDRQGGVKTQYF.

Details on this clone: At one end, the junction sequence differs from germline, possibly due to a read error. The read ends 3 residues early relative to the CDR3; the germline J gene fills the gap. Other DNA sequences of this sample code for an identical CDR3. The V and J genes are TRBV19 and TRBJ1-3; perhaps TRBD1 as D (5 bases). The CDR3 covers 14 residues. CDR1 LNHDA and CDR2 SQIVND come from the germline V gene (reference sequence). CDR3 loop: CASSTRDSGNTIYF. The CDR3 bases that were read are TGTGCCAGTAGTACGCGGGACTCTGGAAACACT.

Concerning this clone: The read gets to within 3 residues of the CDR3 end, and the germline J gene fills in the rest. The gene calls are TRBV5-1 and TRBJ1-2; D is perhaps TRBD1 (6 bases). The germline V and J ends were trimmed by 4 bases and 6 bases, with 16 bases remaining between them. The CDR3 spans 14 residues. CDR1 and CDR2 from the germline V gene are SGHRS and YFSETQ. The CDR3 bases that were read are TGCGCCAGCAGCATACAGACAGGCCAGGATGGC. It codes for CASSIQTGQDG. The whole CDR3 sequence reads CASSIQTGQDGYTF.

Points on this clone: The read comes to an end 3 residues before the CDR3 does, leaving the germline J gene to fill in the end. The J gene is TRBJ2-5, the V gene TRBV5-6; 11 nucleotides align to TRBD1. CDR3 length: 15 residues. With 4 bases clipped from V and 4 bases from J, the junction kept 6 bases outside the gene matches. Germline lookup yields CDR1 SGHDT and CDR2 YYEEEE. The CDR3 is CASSKRDRGLETQYF. The sequenced CDR3 bases are TGTGCCAGCAGCAAAAGGGACAGGGGGTTAGAGACC.

Worth noting for this clone: With the read ending 3 residues before the CDR3 end, the germline J gene is used to fill in that end. The V gene is TRBV29-1, the J gene TRBJ2-6; weak D call: TRBD1 (6 bases). The CDR3 totals 16 residues. Germline V gene sequence: CDR1 SQVTM, CDR2 ANQGSEA. V shed 0 bases and J shed 4 bases, with 13 bases lying between them. CDR3 amino acids: CSVEDAGAVGANVLTF. CDR3 DNA (partial): TGCAGCGTTGAAGATGCAGGGGCGGTGGGGGCCAACGTC. Variable domain in full (rest from reference TRBV29-1 and TRBJ2-6): SAVISQKPSRDICQRGTSLTIQCQVDSQVTMMFWYRQQPGQSLTLIATANQGSEATYESGFVIDKFPISRPNLTFSTLTVSNMSPEDSSIYLCSVEDAGAVGANVLTFGAGSRLTVL.